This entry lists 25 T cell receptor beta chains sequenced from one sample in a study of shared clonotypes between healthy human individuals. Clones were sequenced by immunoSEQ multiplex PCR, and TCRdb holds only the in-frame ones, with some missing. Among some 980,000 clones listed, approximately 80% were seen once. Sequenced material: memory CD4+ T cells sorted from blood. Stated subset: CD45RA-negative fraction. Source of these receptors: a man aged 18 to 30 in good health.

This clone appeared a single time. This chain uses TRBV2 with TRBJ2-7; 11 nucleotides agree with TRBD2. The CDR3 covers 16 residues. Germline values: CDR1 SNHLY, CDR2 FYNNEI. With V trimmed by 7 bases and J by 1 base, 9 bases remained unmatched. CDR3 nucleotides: TGTGCCAGCACGGCTAGCGGGGGGTTTTGGTCCTACGAGCAGTACTTC. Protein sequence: CASTASGGFWSYEQYF.

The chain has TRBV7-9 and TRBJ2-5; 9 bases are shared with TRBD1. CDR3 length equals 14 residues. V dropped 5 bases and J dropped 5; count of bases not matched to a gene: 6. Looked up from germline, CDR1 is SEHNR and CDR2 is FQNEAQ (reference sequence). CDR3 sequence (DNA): TGTGCCAGCAGCCAGGGACAGGGATTGGAGACCCAGTACTTC. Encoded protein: CASSQGQGLETQYF.

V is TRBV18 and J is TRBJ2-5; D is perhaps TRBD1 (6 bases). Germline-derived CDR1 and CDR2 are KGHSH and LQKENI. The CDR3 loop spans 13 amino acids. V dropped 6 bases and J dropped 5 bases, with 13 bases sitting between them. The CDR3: CASSPGVEETQYF. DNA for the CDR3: TGTGCCAGCTCTCCAGGGGTCGAGGAGACCCAGTACTTC. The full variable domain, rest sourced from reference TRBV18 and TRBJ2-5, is NAGVMQNPRHLVRRRGQEARLRCSPMKGHSHVYWYRQLPEEGLKFMVYLQKENIIDESGMPKERFSAEFPKEGPSILRIQQVVRGDSAAYFCASSPGVEETQYFGPGTRLLVL.

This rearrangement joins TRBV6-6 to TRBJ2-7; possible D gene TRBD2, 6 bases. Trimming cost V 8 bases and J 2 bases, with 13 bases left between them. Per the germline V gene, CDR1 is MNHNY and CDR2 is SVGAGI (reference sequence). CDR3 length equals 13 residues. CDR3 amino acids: CASRGVSPYEQYF. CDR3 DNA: TGTGCCAGCCGCGGGGTAAGCCCCTACGAGCAGTACTTC.

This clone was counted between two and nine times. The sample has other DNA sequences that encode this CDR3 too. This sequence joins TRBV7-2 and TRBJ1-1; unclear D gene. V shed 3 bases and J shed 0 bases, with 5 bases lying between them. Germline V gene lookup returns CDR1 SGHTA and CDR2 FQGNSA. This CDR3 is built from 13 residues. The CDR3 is CASSFSMNTEAFF. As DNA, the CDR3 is TGTGCCAGCAGCTTTTCCATGAACACTGAAGCTTTCTTT.

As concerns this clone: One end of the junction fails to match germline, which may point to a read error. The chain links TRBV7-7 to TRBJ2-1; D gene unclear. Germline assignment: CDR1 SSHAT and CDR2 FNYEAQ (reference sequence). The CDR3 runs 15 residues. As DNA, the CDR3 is TGTGCTAGCAGCCTGGCACCGACCGGGCGCAATGAGCAGTTCTTC. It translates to CASSLAPTGRNEQFF.

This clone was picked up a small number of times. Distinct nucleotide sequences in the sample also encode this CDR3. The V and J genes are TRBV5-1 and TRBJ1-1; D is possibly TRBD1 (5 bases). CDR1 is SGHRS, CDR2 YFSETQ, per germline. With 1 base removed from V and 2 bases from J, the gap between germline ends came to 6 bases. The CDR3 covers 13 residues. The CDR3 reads CASSLTGNTEAFF. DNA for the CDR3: TGCGCCAGCAGCTTGACAGGCAACACTGAAGCTTTCTTT.

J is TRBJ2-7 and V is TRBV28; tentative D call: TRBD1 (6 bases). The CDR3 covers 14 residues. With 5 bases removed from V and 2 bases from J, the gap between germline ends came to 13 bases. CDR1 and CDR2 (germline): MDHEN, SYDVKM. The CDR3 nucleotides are TGTGCCAGCAGTCCCCGAGGGGGAACCTACGAGCAGTACTTC. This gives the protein CASSPRGGTYEQYF.

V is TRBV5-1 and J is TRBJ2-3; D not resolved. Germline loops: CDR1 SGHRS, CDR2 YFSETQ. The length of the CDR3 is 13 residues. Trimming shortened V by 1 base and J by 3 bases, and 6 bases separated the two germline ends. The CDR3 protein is CASSLRQTDTQYF. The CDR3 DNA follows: TGCGCCAGCAGCTTGAGGCAGACAGATACGCAGTATTTT.

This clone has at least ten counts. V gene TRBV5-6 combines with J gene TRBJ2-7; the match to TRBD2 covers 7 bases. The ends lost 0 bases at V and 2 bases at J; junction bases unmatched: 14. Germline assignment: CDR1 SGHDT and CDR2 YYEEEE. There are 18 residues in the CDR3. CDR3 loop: CASSLVGWLASGTYEQYF. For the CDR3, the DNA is TGTGCCAGCAGCTTGGTTGGGTGGTTAGCTAGCGGAACCTACGAGCAGTACTTC.

CDR3 protein: CASSLSSGGPQETQYF. The CDR3 DNA sequence: TGTGCCAGCAGTTTATCTAGCGGGGGACCTCAAGAGACCCAGTACTTC. The chain employs TRBV28 and TRBJ2-5; 10 bases are a match to TRBD2. Looked up from germline, CDR1 is MDHEN and CDR2 is SYDVKM. This CDR3 contains 16 residues. V trimming: 1 base; J trimming: 2 bases; junction bases outside the gene matches: 4.

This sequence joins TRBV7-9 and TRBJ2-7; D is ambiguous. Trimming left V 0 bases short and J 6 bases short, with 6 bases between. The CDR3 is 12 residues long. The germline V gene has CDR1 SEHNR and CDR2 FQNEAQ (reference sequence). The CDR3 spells CASSLASLEQYF. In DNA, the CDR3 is TGTGCCAGCAGCTTAGCCAGCCTCGAGCAGTACTTC.

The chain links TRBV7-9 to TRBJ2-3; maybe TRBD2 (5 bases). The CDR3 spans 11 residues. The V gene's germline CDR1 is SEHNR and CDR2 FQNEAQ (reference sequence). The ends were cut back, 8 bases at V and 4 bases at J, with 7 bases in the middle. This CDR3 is CASGSSDTQYF. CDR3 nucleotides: TGTGCCAGCGGGAGTTCAGATACGCAGTATTTT.

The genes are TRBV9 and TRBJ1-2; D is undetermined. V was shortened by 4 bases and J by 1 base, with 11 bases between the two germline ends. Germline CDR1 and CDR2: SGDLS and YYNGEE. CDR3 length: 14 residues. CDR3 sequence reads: CASSSTDLNYGYTF. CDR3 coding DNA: TGTGCCAGCAGCTCCACAGATCTTAACTATGGCTACACCTTC.

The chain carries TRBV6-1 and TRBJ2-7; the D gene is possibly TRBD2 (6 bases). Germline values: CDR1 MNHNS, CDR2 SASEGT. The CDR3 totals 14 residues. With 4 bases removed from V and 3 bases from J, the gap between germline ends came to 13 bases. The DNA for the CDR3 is TGTGCCAGCAGTGCTAGCGACCAACTCTACGAGCAGTACTTC. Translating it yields CASSASDQLYEQYF.

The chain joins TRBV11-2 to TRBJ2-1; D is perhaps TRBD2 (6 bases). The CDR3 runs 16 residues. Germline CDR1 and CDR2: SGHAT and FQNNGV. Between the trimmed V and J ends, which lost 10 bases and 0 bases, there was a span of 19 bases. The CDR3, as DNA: TGTGCCACCAGTGTGACGGAGGGGAGCTCCTACAATGAGCAGTTCTTC. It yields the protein CATSVTEGSSYNEQFF.

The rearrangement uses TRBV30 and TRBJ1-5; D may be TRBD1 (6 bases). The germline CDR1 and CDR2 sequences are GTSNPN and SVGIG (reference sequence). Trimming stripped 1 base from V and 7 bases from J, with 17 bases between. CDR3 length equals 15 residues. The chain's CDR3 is CAWSGAQGFTQPQHF. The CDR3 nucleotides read TGTGCCTGGAGTGGCGCTCAGGGGTTCACCCAGCCCCAGCATTTT.

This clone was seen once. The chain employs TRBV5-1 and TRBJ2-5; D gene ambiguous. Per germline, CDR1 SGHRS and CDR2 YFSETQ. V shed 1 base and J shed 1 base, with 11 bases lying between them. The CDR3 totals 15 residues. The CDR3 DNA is TGCGCCAGCAGCTTGCCGGCACCATCCCAAGAGACCCAGTACTTC. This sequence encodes CASSLPAPSQETQYF. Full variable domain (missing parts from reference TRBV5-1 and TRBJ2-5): KAGVTQTPRYLIKTRGQQVTLSCSPISGHRSVSWYQQTPGQGLQFLFEYFSETQRNKGNFPGRFSGRQFSNSRSEMNVSTLELGDSALYLCASSLPAPSQETQYFGPGTRLLVL.

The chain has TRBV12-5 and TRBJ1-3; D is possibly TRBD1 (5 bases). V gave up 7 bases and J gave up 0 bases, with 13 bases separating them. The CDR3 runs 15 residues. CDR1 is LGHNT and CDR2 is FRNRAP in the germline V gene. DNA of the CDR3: TGTGCTAGTGCCCAGGGTGGAAGCTCTGGAAACACCATATATTTT. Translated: CASAQGGSSGNTIYF.

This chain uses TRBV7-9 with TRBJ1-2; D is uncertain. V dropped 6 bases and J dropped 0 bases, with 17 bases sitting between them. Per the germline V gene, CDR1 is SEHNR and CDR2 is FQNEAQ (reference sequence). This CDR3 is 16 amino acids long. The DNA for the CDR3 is TGTGCCAGCAGTCCATCGCGGGTCGTTACTAACTATGGCTACACCTTC. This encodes CASSPSRVVTNYGYTF.

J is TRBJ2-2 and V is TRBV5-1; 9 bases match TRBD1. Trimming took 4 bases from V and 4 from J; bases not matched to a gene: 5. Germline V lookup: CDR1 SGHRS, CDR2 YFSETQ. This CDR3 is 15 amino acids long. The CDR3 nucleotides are TGCGCCAGCAGCAGGACAGGGGCCACCACCGGGGAGCTGTTTTTT. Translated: CASSRTGATTGELFF.

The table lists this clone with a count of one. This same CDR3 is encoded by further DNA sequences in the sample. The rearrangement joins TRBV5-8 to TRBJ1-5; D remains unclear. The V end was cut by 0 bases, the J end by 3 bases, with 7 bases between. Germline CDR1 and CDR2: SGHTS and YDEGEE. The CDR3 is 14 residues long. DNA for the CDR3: TGTGCCAGCAGCTTGGAGGGATTCAATCAGCCCCAGCATTTT. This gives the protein CASSLEGFNQPQHF.

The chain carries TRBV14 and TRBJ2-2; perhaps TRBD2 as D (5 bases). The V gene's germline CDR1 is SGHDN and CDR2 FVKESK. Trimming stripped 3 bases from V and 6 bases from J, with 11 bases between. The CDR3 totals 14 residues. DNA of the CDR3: TGTGCCAGCAGCCAGACCGGGGTCCCCGGGGAGCTGTTTTTT. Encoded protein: CASSQTGVPGELFF.

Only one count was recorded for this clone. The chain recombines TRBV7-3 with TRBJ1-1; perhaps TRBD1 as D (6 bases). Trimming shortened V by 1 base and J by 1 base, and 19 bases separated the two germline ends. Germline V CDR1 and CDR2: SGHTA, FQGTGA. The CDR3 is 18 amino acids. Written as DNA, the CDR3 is TGTGCCAGCAGCTTAAACCCTACCATACAGACAGGGAACACTGAAGCTTTCTTT. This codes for CASSLNPTIQTGNTEAFF.

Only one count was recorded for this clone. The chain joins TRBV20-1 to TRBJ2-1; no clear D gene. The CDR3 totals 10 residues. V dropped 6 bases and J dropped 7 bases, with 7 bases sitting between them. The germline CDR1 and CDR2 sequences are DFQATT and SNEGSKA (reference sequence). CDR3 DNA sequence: TGCAGTGCCATTGGAAATGAGCAGTTCTTC. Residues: CSAIGNEQFF.